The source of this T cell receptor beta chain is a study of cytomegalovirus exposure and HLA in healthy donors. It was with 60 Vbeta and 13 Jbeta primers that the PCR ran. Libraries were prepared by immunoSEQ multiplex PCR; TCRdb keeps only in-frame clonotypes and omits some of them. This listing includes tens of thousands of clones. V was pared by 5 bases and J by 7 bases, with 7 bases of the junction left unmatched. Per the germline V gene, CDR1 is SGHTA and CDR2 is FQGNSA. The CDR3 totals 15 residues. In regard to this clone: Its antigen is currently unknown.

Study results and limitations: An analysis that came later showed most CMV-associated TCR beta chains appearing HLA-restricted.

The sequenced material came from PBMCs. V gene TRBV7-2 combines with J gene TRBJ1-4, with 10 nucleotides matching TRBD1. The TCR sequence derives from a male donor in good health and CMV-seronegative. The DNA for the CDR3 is TGTGCCAGCAGCCCACTTGGACAGGGGGGTGAAAAACTGTTTTTT. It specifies CASSPLGQGGEKLFF. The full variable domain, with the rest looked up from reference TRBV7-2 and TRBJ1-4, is GAGVSQSPSNKVTEKGKDVELRCDPISGHTALYWYRQSLGQGLEFLIYFQGNSAPDKSGLPSDRFSAERTGGSVSTLTIQRTQQEDSAVYLCASSPLGQGGEKLFFGSGTQLSVL.